This T cell receptor (beta chain) emerged from a study of shared clonotypes between healthy human individuals. Donors comprised only Caucasian adults living in Nashville, Tennessee. Measured with immunoSEQ multiplex PCR; TCRdb has only the in-frame clones, and not every one. The sample carries hundreds of thousands of clones, about 74% recorded once. CDR3 length: 16 amino acids. Germline CDR1 reads SGHRS; CDR2 reads YFSETQ. Losses at the gene ends were 4 bases for V and 0 bases for J; bases not matched to a gene: 8. This receptor was identified in a woman aged 30 to 39 in good health. The specimen sequenced was memory CD4+ T cells sorted from blood. Documented subset: CD45RA-negative fraction. This chain joins TRBV5-1 and TRBJ2-3, with 7 bases fitting TRBD2. CDR3 coding DNA: TGCGCCAGCAGCCGGGAGGTACTTACTAGCACAGATACGCAGTATTTT. Translation: CASSREVLTSTDTQYF.